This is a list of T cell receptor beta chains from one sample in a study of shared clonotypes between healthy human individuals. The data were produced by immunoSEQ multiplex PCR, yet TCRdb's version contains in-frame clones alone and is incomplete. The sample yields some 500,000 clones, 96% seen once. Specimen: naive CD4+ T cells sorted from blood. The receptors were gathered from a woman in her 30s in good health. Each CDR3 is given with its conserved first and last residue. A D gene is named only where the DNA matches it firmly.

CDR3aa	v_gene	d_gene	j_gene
CASSNPGVYPEETQYF	TRBV19	NA	TRBJ2-5
CASSMRGLSRYTEAFF	TRBV19	TRBD1	TRBJ1-1
CASSLPGLNYGYTF	TRBV7-2	NA	TRBJ1-2
CASSLGSGGEQYF	TRBV5-1	TRBD2	TRBJ2-7
CASSPRLAGALYF	TRBV7-3	TRBD2	TRBJ2-7
CASSARFAGGETQYF	TRBV18	TRBD2	TRBJ2-5
CASSQVMLRVSSYEQYF	TRBV4-1	NA	TRBJ2-7
CAISPTSGGYNEQFF	TRBV10-3	TRBD2	TRBJ2-1
CASSPPSGRAGMDTQYF	TRBV28	TRBD2	TRBJ2-3
CASSIVRGRTEAFF	TRBV19	NA	TRBJ1-1
CASSLFALSSYNEQFF	TRBV27	NA	TRBJ2-1
CASSPATLRELFF	TRBV18	NA	TRBJ2-2
CASSFGQALVLGETQYF	TRBV28	NA	TRBJ2-5
CASSLAAGAEETQYF	TRBV5-1	NA	TRBJ2-5
CASSYSPGNTGELFF	TRBV6-5	NA	TRBJ2-2
CASSLGLARGETQYF	TRBV5-5	NA	TRBJ2-5
CASSFTSTSYEQYF	TRBV7-9	NA	NA
CASRVISENEQFF	TRBV28	NA	TRBJ2-1
CASSESTVGQIYGYTF	TRBV10-1	TRBD1	TRBJ1-2
CASSQRPGLPQGTQYF	TRBV4-2	NA	TRBJ2-3
CASRHETGEAFF	TRBV5-1	NA	TRBJ1-1
CASSLQAEPAQPQHF	TRBV7-8	NA	TRBJ1-5
CASSGASSSYNEQFF	TRBV7-9	NA	TRBJ2-1
CASSLLLAGGRTGELFF	TRBV5-1	TRBD2	TRBJ2-2
CASSLQGANTEAFF	TRBV27	TRBD1	TRBJ1-1
CASSPPEGSGQPQHF	TRBV18	NA	TRBJ1-5
CASGTGRQQYF	TRBV5-6	NA	TRBJ2-7
CASSLGEKSYEQYF	TRBV5-1	NA	TRBJ2-7
CASSFVGGSTDTQYF	TRBV5-1	TRBD2	TRBJ2-3
CASSPNQQFRYEQYF	TRBV5-1	NA	TRBJ2-7
CASSLTGTSGTGELFF	TRBV28	TRBD2	TRBJ2-2
CASSQSLGLAGVYEQFF	TRBV16	TRBD2	TRBJ2-1
CASSLDRGGEKLFF	TRBV5-1	TRBD1	TRBJ1-4
CASSQDAYGYTF	TRBV4-1	NA	TRBJ1-2
CASSNRGLRTDTQYF	TRBV13	NA	TRBJ2-3
CASSPPQPLSSYNEQFF	TRBV18	NA	TRBJ2-1
CASSGGQEQTQYF	TRBV5-1	TRBD1	TRBJ2-5
CASSYSADLTYEQYF	TRBV6-5	NA	TRBJ2-7
CASSWDRTDTQYF	TRBV6-6	NA	TRBJ2-3
CASSLHSGGLSYEQYF	TRBV4-2	TRBD2	TRBJ2-7
CASSLQRELGTGELFF	TRBV7-2	TRBD2	TRBJ2-2
CASSQEVSRGLRGTRYEQYF	TRBV4-1	TRBD2	TRBJ2-7
CASSLGPGSYEQYF	TRBV11-2	NA	TRBJ2-7
CASSFQGAPYEQYF	TRBV27	NA	TRBJ2-7
CASSSTTRRHYEQYF	TRBV6-5	NA	TRBJ2-7
CASSVSTSGSVGTDTQYF	TRBV9	TRBD2	TRBJ2-3
CASSTGTFSYEQYF	TRBV4-3	NA	TRBJ2-7
CASSLGSDRGAYGYTF	TRBV5-1	TRBD1	TRBJ1-2